These T cell receptor beta chains were read from a single sample in a study of blood T cell repertoires in COVID-19. Libraries were prepared by immunoSEQ multiplex PCR; TCRdb keeps only in-frame clonotypes and omits some of them. Counted here are some 260,000 clones, more than 70% occurring once; the ten biggest clones make up 6% to 6.5%. The sample taken for sequencing was peripheral blood. The receptors were gathered from a woman aged 25 to 45 with COVID-19, enrolled during active disease. The CDR3 runs from the conserved cysteine through the conserved F or W. The D gene is left open where the match is weak. A row's size may be missing; if present it is once, few, many or a size class.

clone_size j_call d_call v_call cdr3_aa cdr3_nt
. TRBJ1-1 TRBD1 TRBV6-5 CASRTQGDTEAFF TGTGCCAGCAGAACCCAGGGGGACACTGAAGCTTTCTTT
. TRBJ2-6 TRBD1 TRBV5-6 CASSLAGGPSGANVLTF TGTGCCAGCAGCTTGGCAGGGGGCCCGTCTGGGGCCAACGTCCTGACTTTC
few TRBJ1-5 . TRBV6-6 CASSSSQGLGNQPQHF TGTGCCAGCAGCTCAAGTCAGGGGCTCGGCAATCAGCCCCAGCATTTT
. TRBJ2-7 TRBD1 TRBV10-3 CAIRDRGDTYEQYF TGTGCCATCCGGGACAGGGGCGACACCTACGAGCAGTACTTC
. TRBJ1-1 TRBD1 TRBV5-1 CASSSGRTGPNTEAFF TGCGCCAGCAGCTCCGGTCGGACAGGACCGAACACTGAAGCTTTCTTT
. TRBJ2-7 TRBD1 TRBV7-2 CASSLSTGGRLYEQYF TGTGCCAGCAGCTTATCGACAGGGGGCAGACTCTACGAGCAGTACTTC
. TRBJ2-7 . TRBV27 CASSLGGTGSYEQYF TGTGCCAGCAGTTTAGGCGGGACGGGCTCCTACGAGCAGTACTTC
. TRBJ1-3 . TRBV7-2 CASSLQALRGNTIYF TGTGCCAGCAGCTTACAGGCCCTACGAGGAAACACCATATATTTT
. TRBJ1-1 . TRBV7-9 CASTSDRKLLKGNEAFF TGTGCCAGCACCTCGGACAGAAAACTACTTAAGGGGAATGAAGCTTTCTTT
. TRBJ1-3 . TRBV9 CASSVGGTSVNTIYF TGTGCCAGCAGCGTAGGAGGGACAAGCGTAAACACCATATATTTT
. TRBJ1-2 TRBD1 TRBV9 CASSVSITPGQGNYGYTF TGTGCCAGCAGCGTGAGCATAACCCCGGGACAGGGGAACTATGGCTACACCTTC
. TRBJ2-1 TRBD1 TRBV4-1 CASSQGQPGQVRGEQFF TGCGCCAGCAGCCAAGGACAACCGGGACAGGTACGAGGTGAGCAGTTCTTC
. TRBJ2-3 . TRBV2 CASSAGQSTDTQYF TGTGCCAGCAGTGCTGGACAGAGCACAGATACGCAGTATTTT
. TRBJ2-5 TRBD2 TRBV7-2 CASSLGLAGRVQETQYF TGTGCCAGCAGCCTCGGACTAGCGGGGAGAGTGCAAGAGACCCAGTACTTC
. TRBJ2-3 . TRBV21-1 CATLLVGQRRYTQYF TGTGCCACCCTCCTGGTCGGACAGCGCCGTTATACGCAGTATTTT
. TRBJ1-5 . TRBV29-1 CSAREHLDQPQHF TGCAGCGCCCGGGAGCACTTAGATCAGCCCCAGCATTTT
once TRBJ1-1 . TRBV13 CASSRSGYGTEAFF TGTGCCAGCAGCCGATCAGGGTATGGCACTGAAGCTTTCTTT
. TRBJ2-2 TRBD2 TRBV5-4 CASSLKNSGRIAGELFF TGTGCCAGCAGCCTAAAAAATAGCGGGAGGATCGCCGGGGAGCTGTTTTTT
few TRBJ1-6 . TRBV11-3 CASSPSTGLNSPLHF TGTGCCAGCAGCCCCAGCACAGGGCTAAATTCACCCCTCCACTTT
. TRBJ2-1 TRBD1 TRBV7-6 CASSLEGQGRGEQFF TGTGCCAGCAGCTTAGAGGGACAGGGGAGGGGTGAGCAGTTCTTC
. TRBJ1-5 TRBD1 TRBV27 CASSPGTGRQPQHF TGTGCCAGCAGTCCCGGGACAGGACGTCAGCCCCAGCATTTT
. TRBJ1-1 TRBD1 TRBV4-1 CASSQTGDRAPEAFF TGCGCCAGCAGCCAGACGGGGGACAGGGCCCCTGAAGCTTTCTTT
. TRBJ1-1 . TRBV19 CAVGGSDWREAFF TGTGCCGTCGGGGGATCCGACTGGAGAGAAGCTTTCTTT
. TRBJ2-1 . TRBV7-2 CASSLPYYARLNEQFF TGTGCCAGCAGCTTACCTTACTATGCACGGCTGAATGAGCAGTTCTTC
once TRBJ2-5 TRBD1 TRBV30 CASSGTVPRETQYF TGTGCCTCTTCCGGGACAGTCCCCCGAGAGACCCAGTACTTC
. TRBJ1-2 TRBD1 TRBV5-1 CASSRGTGEYGYTF TGCGCCAGCAGTCGTGGGACAGGGGAGTATGGCTACACCTTC
. TRBJ1-5 TRBD1 TRBV27 CASSLGTGFSNQPQHF TGTGCCAGCAGTTTAGGGACAGGGTTTAGCAATCAGCCCCAGCATTTT
. TRBJ1-2 . TRBV9 CASSPRGKGNYGYTF TGTGCCAGCAGCCCCCGAGGTAAGGGGAACTATGGCTACACCTTC
. TRBJ2-7 TRBD2 TRBV5-6 CASSFFPTGGLYEQYF TGTGCCAGCAGCTTTTTCCCGACGGGGGGATTGTACGAGCAGTACTTC
. TRBJ2-1 TRBD2 TRBV27 CASSPSGSSYNEQFF TGTGCCAGCAGTCCCAGCGGGAGTTCCTACAATGAGCAGTTCTTC
. TRBJ1-2 . TRBV20-1 CSASWSEYGYTF TGCAGTGCTAGTTGGTCGGAGTATGGCTACACCTTC
. TRBJ2-1 TRBD2 TRBV6-5 CASSSGLAGNEQFF TGTGCCAGCAGTTCGGGACTAGCGGGTAATGAGCAGTTCTTC
. TRBJ2-2 TRBD1 TRBV15 CATSRGRDSNTGELFF TGTGCCACCAGCAGAGGCCGGGACAGTAACACCGGGGAGCTGTTTTTT
. TRBJ2-2 . TRBV7-6 CASIENTGELFF TGTGCCAGCATAGAAAACACCGGGGAGCTGTTTTTT
. TRBJ2-3 TRBD2 TRBV14 CASGGTSARDTQYF TGTGCCAGCGGTGGGACTAGCGCTCGAGATACGCAGTATTTT
. TRBJ2-7 TRBD1 TRBV2 CASSDPQGPPYEQYF TGTGCCAGCAGCGATCCACAGGGGCCCCCCTACGAGCAGTACTTC
. TRBJ2-5 . TRBV18 CASSPPAAGGTQYF TGTGCCAGCTCACCACCAGCCGCCGGAGGGACCCAGTACTTC
once TRBJ2-7 TRBD1 TRBV7-9 CASSLAGGTGVDEQYF TGTGCCAGCAGCTTAGCTGGTGGGACAGGGGTTGACGAGCAGTACTTC
. TRBJ2-7 TRBD1 TRBV7-2 CASSSGTGGPYEQYF TGTGCCAGCAGCTCCGGGACAGGGGGTCCGTACGAGCAGTACTTC
. TRBJ2-2 TRBD1 TRBV28 CASSLSRTGVYTGELFF TGTGCCAGCAGTCTTTCGAGGACAGGGGTATACACCGGGGAGCTGTTTTTT
. TRBJ2-5 TRBD1 TRBV11-3 CASSRPGQGGQETQYF TGTGCCAGCAGCCGTCCGGGACAGGGGGGACAAGAGACCCAGTACTTC
. TRBJ2-7 TRBD1 TRBV7-2 CASSSLWDRDYEQYF TGTGCCAGCAGCTCCCTGTGGGACAGAGACTACGAGCAGTACTTC
. TRBJ2-2 TRBD2 TRBV24-1 CATSDPGLAGADGELFF TGTGCCACCAGTGATCCCGGACTAGCGGGAGCCGACGGGGAGCTGTTTTTT
many TRBJ2-1 TRBD2 TRBV27 CASSLTFSGRGNGEQFF TGTGCCAGCAGCCTCACCTTTAGCGGGAGGGGCAACGGCGAGCAGTTCTTC
. TRBJ1-2 TRBD1 TRBV28 CASRRDRGNGYTF TGTGCCAGCAGACGGGACAGGGGCAATGGCTACACCTTC
. TRBJ2-7 TRBD1 TRBV3-1/TRBV3-2 CASSHRGSMDEQYF TGTGCCAGCAGCCACAGGGGGTCCATGGACGAGCAGTACTTC
. TRBJ1-2 TRBD1 TRBV7-9 CASSIHRGRDYGYTF TGTGCCAGCAGCATACACAGGGGGCGCGACTATGGCTACACCTTC
. TRBJ1-1 . TRBV7-6 CASSPSPTVNTEAFF TGTGCCAGCAGTCCAAGCCCGACAGTGAACACTGAAGCTTTCTTT
. TRBJ1-2 . TRBV11-2 CASSPTGNGYTF TGTGCCAGCAGCCCTACGGGGAATGGCTACACCTTC
. TRBJ2-1 . TRBV29-1 CSVALYNEQFF TGCAGCGTTGCTCTATACAATGAGCAGTTCTTC
. TRBJ1-4 TRBD1 TRBV3-1/TRBV3-2 CASSQDLTTGGNEKLFF TGTGCCAGCAGCCAAGATCTAACGACAGGGGGGAATGAAAAACTGTTTTTT
. TRBJ2-1 . TRBV19 CASSISGTLYNEQFF TGTGCCAGTAGTATCTCCGGGACTCTCTACAATGAGCAGTTCTTC
. TRBJ2-1 . TRBV27 CASSKLAMMNEQFF TGTGCCAGCAGTAAGCTAGCGATGATGAATGAGCAGTTCTTC